The following is a T cell receptor beta chain sequence with its context. The antigen is not known. It was with a sample-barcoded 5' primer and a J-beta primer mix that a second PCR of roughly 7 to 12 cycles was run. TCRdb passed the 5' RACE reads through MiXCR, listing each CDR3 protein once. The sample has about 680,000 distinct CDR3 sequences, around 48% seen once. This specimen belongs to a study of blood T cells in healthy people across ages. Study-level points and caveats: Considered underestimates were the diversity estimates obtained from one million T cells. Getting older went along with TCR beta diversity per million T cells dropping roughly linearly. In the absence of known donor CMV status, changes in expanded clonotypes were possibly confounded.

There are 13 residues in the CDR3. Trimming shortened V by 6 bases and J by 3 bases, and 9 bases separated the two germline ends. The germline V gene has CDR1 LNHNV and CDR2 YYDKDF (reference sequence). The receptor was isolated from a woman in her sixties or seventies in good health. The J gene is TRBJ1-5, the V gene TRBV15; D is ambiguous. Specimen: blood. This CDR3 is CATRDPPNQPQHF. CDR3 in DNA: TGTGCCACCAGAGATCCCCCCAATCAGCCCCAGCATTTT.